This T cell receptor (beta chain) appears in the sequencing data of a study of blood T cell repertoires in COVID-19. About the research overall: From T cells, B-cell-depleted T cells, or PBMCs came the material, which was cDNA or gDNA.

Trimming took 5 bases from V and 5 from J; bases not matched to a gene: 18. CDR3 size: 18 residues. Germline V CDR1 and CDR2: LGHNA, YNFKEQ. Clones were read by immunoSEQ multiplex PCR, and TCRdb kept only the in-frame ones, dropping some. The sample records more than 90,000 clones, around 72% being singletons. The V gene is TRBV4-2, the J gene TRBJ1-1; 9 bases are shared with TRBD1. The TCR comes from a woman aged 55-75 years in a cohort sampled during active or convalescent COVID-19. Sequenced sample: peripheral blood. The DNA for the CDR3 is TGTGCCAGCAGCGAAAGAGTTCCCCGGACAGGGGCGATAACTGAAGCTTTCTTT. It is translated as CASSERVPRTGAITEAFF.